This T cell receptor (beta chain) was captured in a study of blood T cell repertoires in COVID-19. Study in general: Acute-phase and convalescent COVID-19 samples originated in the United States, Italy and Spain. T cells, B-cell-depleted T cells, or PBMCs provided the cDNA or gDNA that served as material.

Per the study methods: Estimated nucleated cell counts came from reference gene primer amplification. Produced via immunoSEQ multiplex PCR; TCRdb's table is partial and in-frame only. V, J and clone size were drawn from that table, and D and trimming were deduced from the DNA. Seen here are about 350,000 clones, approximately 87% observed once, and the top ten hold roughly 6%. Enrolment of Seattle patients took place during active infection, and they were followed longitudinally. The germline CDR1 and CDR2 sequences are LNHDA and SQIVND (reference sequence). V gave up 10 bases and J gave up 2 bases; unmatched junction bases: 4. This CDR3 comprises 13 residues.

The chain has TRBV19 and TRBJ2-2, with 7 bases matching TRBD2. The receptor was derived from a woman aged 50 to 65 with COVID-19, enrolled during active disease. What was sequenced was peripheral blood. In DNA, the CDR3 is TGTGCCATGAAGCGGGACAACACCGGGGAGCTGTTTTTT. Its translation is CAMKRDNTGELFF.